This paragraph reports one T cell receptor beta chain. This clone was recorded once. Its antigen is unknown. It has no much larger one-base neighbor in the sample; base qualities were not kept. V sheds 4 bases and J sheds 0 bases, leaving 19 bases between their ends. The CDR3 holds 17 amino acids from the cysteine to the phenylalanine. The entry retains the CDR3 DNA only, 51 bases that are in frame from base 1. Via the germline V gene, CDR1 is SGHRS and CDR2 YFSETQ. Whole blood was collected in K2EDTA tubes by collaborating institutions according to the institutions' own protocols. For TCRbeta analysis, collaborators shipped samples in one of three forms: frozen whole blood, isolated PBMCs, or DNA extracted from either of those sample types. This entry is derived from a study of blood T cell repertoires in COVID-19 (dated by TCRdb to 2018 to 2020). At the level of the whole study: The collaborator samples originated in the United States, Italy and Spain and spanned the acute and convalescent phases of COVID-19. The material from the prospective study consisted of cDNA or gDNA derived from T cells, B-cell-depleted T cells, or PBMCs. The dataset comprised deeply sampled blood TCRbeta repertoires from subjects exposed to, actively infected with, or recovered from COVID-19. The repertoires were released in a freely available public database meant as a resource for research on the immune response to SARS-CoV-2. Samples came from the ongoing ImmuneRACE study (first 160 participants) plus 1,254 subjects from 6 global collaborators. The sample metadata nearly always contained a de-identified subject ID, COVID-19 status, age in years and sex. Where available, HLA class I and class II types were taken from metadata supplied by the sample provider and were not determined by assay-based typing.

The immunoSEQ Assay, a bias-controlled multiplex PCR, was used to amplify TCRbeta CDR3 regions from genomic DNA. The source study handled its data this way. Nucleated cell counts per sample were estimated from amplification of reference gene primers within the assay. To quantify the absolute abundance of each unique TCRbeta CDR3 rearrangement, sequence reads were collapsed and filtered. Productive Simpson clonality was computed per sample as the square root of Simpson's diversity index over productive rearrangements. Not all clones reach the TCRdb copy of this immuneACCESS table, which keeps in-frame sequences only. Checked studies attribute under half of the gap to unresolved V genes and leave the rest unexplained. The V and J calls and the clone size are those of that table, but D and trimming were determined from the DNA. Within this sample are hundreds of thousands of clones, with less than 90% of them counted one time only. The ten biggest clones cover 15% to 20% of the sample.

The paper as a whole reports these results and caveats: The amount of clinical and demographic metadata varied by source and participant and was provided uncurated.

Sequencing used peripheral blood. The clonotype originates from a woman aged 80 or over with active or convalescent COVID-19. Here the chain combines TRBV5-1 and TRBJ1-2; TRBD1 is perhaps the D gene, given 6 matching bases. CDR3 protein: CASSSPRDRTSNYGYTF. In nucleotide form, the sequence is TGCGCCAGCAGCAGCCCAAGAGACAGGACCTCTAACTATGGCTACACCTTC.